This T cell receptor beta chain was recorded in a study of graft-versus-host responses after intestinal transplantation. Study outcomes and limitations: High graft-versus-host to host-versus-graft clonal ratios were seen in allografts of patients with graft-donor T cell macrochimerism.

The CDR3 is 11 residues long. Germline CDR1 LNHDA, CDR2 SQIVND (reference sequence). Libraries were prepared by immunoSEQ multiplex PCR; TCRdb keeps only in-frame clonotypes and omits some of them. Of 80,000 to 100,000 clones detected, 70% to 90% appear once; the ten largest clones hold roughly 0.37%. Concerning this clone itself: Its antigen is not identified. An end of the junction does not agree with germline; a read error may underlie this.

The rearrangement links TRBV19 to TRBJ1-2, with D unresolved. This TCR derives from a human donor who received an intestinal transplant. The sample here was unstimulated CD4+ T cells sorted from spleen or lymph node cells, taken before intestinal transplant. The CDR3 DNA is TGTGCCAGTAGTATAGATCGCGTGGTCTCCTTC. Protein: CASSIDRVVSF.